This TCR beta chain was sequenced for a study of blood T cell repertoires in COVID-19. The overall study: The analysed material was cDNA or gDNA that came from T cells, B-cell-depleted T cells, or PBMCs.

Clones were sequenced by immunoSEQ multiplex PCR, and TCRdb holds only the in-frame ones, with some missing. The data show roughly 150,000 clones, 82% seen once. Adults between about 18 and 89 years of age took part from about 24 US areas. Each participant's cohort was designated according to participant-reported clinical history. The CDR3 sequence is 16 residues long. V lost 0 bases, J lost 0 bases, and 12 bases lay in between. Germline V CDR1 and CDR2: SQVTM, ANQGSEA. Sequencing was carried out using PBMCs or T cells enriched from blood (not recorded which). The receptor comes from a man aged 60-69 years who had recovered from COVID-19. The genes are TRBV29-1 and TRBJ1-3, with a weak D call TRBD1 (6 bases). CDR3 sequence: CSVEDQGKHSGNTIYF. CDR3 coding DNA: TGCAGCGTTGAAGATCAGGGGAAGCACTCTGGAAACACCATATATTTT.